Following are 20 T cell receptor beta chains from one sample sequenced in a study of PD-1 blockade in classical Hodgkin lymphoma. Assay: immunoSEQ multiplex PCR; the TCRdb copy retains only in-frame clones and omits some. In the table there are 98,000 or so clones, 80% to 90% of which are singletons. Every single patient, without exception, relapsed after autologous stem cell transplantation, and brentuximab vedotin exposure varied. Sequencing was performed on peripheral blood mononuclear cells (PBMCs), taken before the second cycle of nivolumab. Source of these receptors: a human donor with classical Hodgkin lymphoma.

The CDR3 DNA is TGTGCCAGCAGCTCGCCCTACCAAGAGACCCAGTACTTC. It specifies CASSSPYQETQYF. The rearrangement joins TRBV5-8 to TRBJ2-5; D gene ambiguous. Germline V lookup: CDR1 SGHTS, CDR2 YDEGEE. Trimming took 3 bases from V and 0 from J, leaving 6 bases between them. The CDR3 sequence is 13 residues long.

In its sample, this clone was seen once. V gene TRBV27 combines with J gene TRBJ2-7, with TRBD2 matching over 13 bases. Germline V CDR1 and CDR2: MNHEY, SMNVEV (reference sequence). This CDR3 is built from 16 residues. The junction had 5 bases not matched to a gene; V was cut back by 4 bases and J by 2 bases. The CDR3 DNA reads TGTGCCAGCAGTTACCTACTAGCGGGAGGGCCCTACGAGCAGTACTTC. As protein: CASSYLLAGGPYEQYF.

The chain carries TRBV19 and TRBJ2-6, with 9 bases aligning to TRBD1. CDR1 and CDR2 from the germline V gene are LNHDA and SQIVND (reference sequence). The length of the CDR3 is 20 residues. The junction had 12 bases not matched to a gene; V was cut back by 3 bases and J by 0 bases. In nucleotides, the CDR3 is TGTGCCAGTAGTATTCGTGGGACAGGGTACTCCGTCTCTGGGGCCAACGTCCTGACTTTC. Translated: CASSIRGTGYSVSGANVLTF.

This rearrangement joins TRBV28 to TRBJ2-7; 7 positions agree with TRBD1. Germline V gene data show CDR1 as MDHEN and CDR2 as SYDVKM. The CDR3 spans 14 residues. V was pared by 4 bases and J by 0 bases, with 3 bases of the junction left unmatched. In nucleotides, the CDR3 is TGTGCCAGCAGTTCCCGGGACAGCTCCTACGAGCAGTACTTC. Encoded protein: CASSSRDSSYEQYF. Supplemented by reference TRBV28 and TRBJ2-7, the full variable domain reads DVKVTQSSRYLVKRTGEKVFLECVQDMDHENMFWYRQDPGLGLRLIYFSYDVKMKEKGDIPEGYSVSREKKERFSLILESASTNQTSMYLCASSSRDSSYEQYFGPGTRLTVT.

This clone was recorded only once. Written as DNA, the CDR3 is TGCGCCAGCAGTTCTTACAGGGGTAACTACGAGCAGTACTTC. Residues: CASSSYRGNYEQYF. This chain joins TRBV10-2 and TRBJ2-7, with 7 bases matching TRBD1. Germline CDR1 is WSHSY and CDR2 is SAAADI. The ends lost 5 bases at V and 3 bases at J; junction bases unmatched: 7. This CDR3 contains 14 residues.

The chain joins TRBV30 to TRBJ1-2; 8 bases agree with TRBD1. Germline CDR1 and CDR2: GTSNPN and SVGIG (reference sequence). The CDR3 has 13 residues. Losses at the gene ends were 1 base for V and 7 bases for J; bases not matched to a gene: 5. The CDR3 DNA follows: TGTGCCTGGAGTGAGGACAGGGCCACTGGCTACACCTTC. This gives the protein CAWSEDRATGYTF.

V gene TRBV19 combines with J gene TRBJ2-5; D could derive from TRBD1 or TRBD2 (5 bases each). The CDR3 sequence is 15 residues long. Germline assignment: CDR1 LNHDA and CDR2 SQIVND (reference sequence). V lost 5 bases to trimming and J lost 5 bases, with 18 bases between them. The CDR3 spells CASSPGRLRVETQYF. The CDR3, as DNA: TGTGCCAGTAGTCCGGGACGGCTCCGTGTGGAGACCCAGTACTTC.

The J gene is TRBJ2-2, the V gene TRBV15; unclear D gene. The V end lost 0 bases, the J end lost 6 bases, and 5 bases lay between the germline ends. Germline V CDR1 and CDR2: LNHNV, YYDKDF (reference sequence). This CDR3 region has 13 residues. CDR3 protein: CATSRDRPGELFF. The CDR3 DNA sequence: TGTGCCACCAGCAGAGATCGGCCCGGGGAGCTGTTTTTT.

The chain has TRBV27 and TRBJ2-3; 9 bases are a match to TRBD1. V dropped 1 base and J dropped 2; count of bases not matched to a gene: 10. The CDR3 is 18 amino acids. Per the germline V gene, CDR1 is MNHEY and CDR2 is SMNVEV (reference sequence). This CDR3 reads CASSLYGTGYSSTDTQYF. DNA of the CDR3: TGTGCCAGCAGTTTATACGGGACAGGGTATTCTTCCACAGATACGCAGTATTTT.

This clone has just one count. This chain joins TRBV4-1 and TRBJ1-4; no reliable D call. V lost 0 bases, J lost 6 bases, and 8 bases lay in between. This CDR3 is built from 14 residues. CDR1 and CDR2 (germline): MGHRA, YSYEKL. This CDR3 reads CASSQDATDEKLFF. The CDR3 DNA follows: TGCGCCAGCAGCCAAGATGCCACGGATGAAAAACTGTTTTTT.

The gene calls are TRBV6-1 and TRBJ2-5; D is tentatively TRBD1 or TRBD2 (5 bases each). V lost 7 bases and J 5 bases, leaving 17 bases between the germline ends. The CDR3 has 14 amino acids. In germline, CDR1 is MNHNS, CDR2 SASEGT. CDR3 in amino acids: CASNVRGEGETQYF. Here the CDR3 DNA reads TGTGCCAGCAACGTTAGGGGCGAGGGGGAGACCCAGTACTTC.

This clone was observed a single time. V and J are TRBV29-1 and TRBJ2-7; D is perhaps TRBD1 (5 bases). CDR1 SQVTM and CDR2 ANQGSEA come from the germline V gene. With 0 bases removed from V and 2 bases from J, the gap between germline ends came to 11 bases. The CDR3 covers 14 residues. CDR3 in DNA: TGCAGCGTTGAAGATCGCCAGGGCCCCTACGAGCAGTACTTC. Translation gives CSVEDRQGPYEQYF.

This clone has a single count. V is TRBV5-1 and J is TRBJ2-1; 7 nucleotides line up with TRBD1. This CDR3 has 15 residues. Germline V gene data show CDR1 as SGHRS and CDR2 as YFSETQ. The V and J ends lost 5 bases and 9 bases, in that order; junction bases with no gene match: 14. The CDR3 spells CASSESETGYGEQFF. The CDR3 DNA sequence: TGCGCCAGCAGTGAATCCGAGACAGGGTACGGTGAGCAGTTCTTC.

The V call is TRBV13, the J call TRBJ1-1; TRBD1 might be the D (6 bases). The V gene lost 3 bases and the J gene lost 0 bases, with 11 bases spanning the gap. The CDR3 covers 15 residues. In germline, CDR1 is PRHDT, CDR2 FYEKMQ (reference sequence). CDR3 protein: CASSLTGPLNTEAFF. The CDR3 DNA reads TGTGCCAGCAGCTTGACAGGACCTTTGAACACTGAAGCTTTCTTT. Full variable domain (missing parts from reference TRBV13 and TRBJ1-1): AAGVIQSPRHLIKEKRETATLKCYPIPRHDTVYWYQQGPGQDPQFLISFYEKMQSDKGSIPDRFSAQQFSDYHSELNMSSLELGDSALYFCASSLTGPLNTEAFFGQGTRLTVV.

The chain has TRBV4-2 and TRBJ2-5, with TRBD2 matching over 7 bases. This CDR3 has 15 amino acids. J lost 2 bases, V lost 1 base, and 4 bases had no gene match. Germline CDR1 LGHNA, CDR2 YNFKEQ. CDR3 residues: CASSQGAGAQETQYF. The CDR3 DNA is TGTGCCAGCAGCCAAGGGGCGGGAGCGCAAGAGACCCAGTACTTC.

The chain couples TRBV4-2 to TRBJ2-5, with 9 bases identical to TRBD1. Unmatched junction bases numbered 7, after V lost 0 bases and J lost 5 bases. CDR1 is LGHNA, CDR2 YNFKEQ, per germline. The CDR3 is made up of 16 amino acids. CDR3 loop: CASSQEKGTGYETQYF. CDR3 nucleotides: TGTGCCAGCAGCCAAGAAAAAGGGACAGGGTATGAGACCCAGTACTTC.

The chain is built from TRBV19 and TRBJ2-5; D may be TRBD1 (6 bases). In germline, CDR1 is LNHDA, CDR2 SQIVND (reference sequence). The CDR3 contains 15 residues. Trimming stripped 3 bases from V and 5 bases from J, with 16 bases between. In nucleotides, the CDR3 is TGTGCCAGTAGTATTTCATGGAGAACAGGGGAGACCCAGTACTTC. Its protein product is CASSISWRTGETQYF.

On this clone itself: Other DNA sequences in the sample encode the same CDR3. The chain recombines TRBV7-9 with TRBJ2-6, with D perhaps matching TRBD1 or TRBD2 (5 bases each). Trimming cost V 4 bases and J 2 bases, with 9 bases left between them. There are 15 residues in the CDR3. Germline V gene lookup returns CDR1 SEHNR and CDR2 FQNEAQ (reference sequence). This CDR3 reads CASSSQGAGANVLTF. The CDR3 DNA sequence: TGTGCCAGCAGCTCGCAGGGAGCTGGGGCCAACGTCCTGACTTTC.

The chain links TRBV7-2 to TRBJ1-3; D gene uncertain. CDR1 is SGHTA and CDR2 is FQGNSA in the germline V gene. The CDR3 is made up of 17 amino acids. Trimming shortened V by 5 bases and J by 0 bases, and 17 bases separated the two germline ends. The CDR3 nucleotides read TGTGCCAGCAGCCAGATCTGGACGGGTGCCTCTGGAAACACCATATATTTT. Residues: CASSQIWTGASGNTIYF.

The V and J genes are TRBV9 and TRBJ2-1; 9 bases align to TRBD2. From germline, CDR1 is SGDLS and CDR2 YYNGEE. The CDR3 sequence is 18 residues long. The V gene end was trimmed by 0 bases and the J gene end by 6 bases; junction bases not matched to a gene: 13. CDR3 sequence: CASSVEVVGLAAVNEQFF. In nucleotides, the CDR3 is TGTGCCAGCAGCGTAGAAGTTGTGGGACTAGCAGCCGTCAATGAGCAGTTCTTC. The whole variable domain, filled in from reference TRBV9 and TRBJ2-1, reads DSGVTQTPKHLITATGQRVTLRCSPRSGDLSVYWYQQSLDQGLQFLIQYYNGEERAKGNILERFSAQQFPDLHSELNLSSLELGDSALYFCASSVEVVGLAAVNEQFFGPGTRLTVL.